The present TCR beta chain was sequenced within a study of cytotoxic CD8 clonotypes in ibrutinib-treated CLL. Study as a whole: Results showed about 24 partial and 2 complete responses; following median approximately 68 months, around 14 remained remitted, approximately twelve advanced.

In regard to this clone: Antigen specificity is unknown.

CDR1 is GTSNPN and CDR2 is SVGIG in the germline V gene (reference sequence). The ends were cut back, 0 bases at V and 6 bases at J, with 17 bases in the middle. The CDR3 contains 15 residues. Study-level points and caveats: Clonality measured at baseline exceeded age-matched healthy donors, tracking circulating CD8+ T-cell counts. Clonality was elevated at ibrutinib response and had returned toward baseline at progression. Shared public clonotypes were rare, and on treatment they either got smaller or stayed the same.

Generated by immunoSEQ multiplex PCR, the TCRdb table keeps only in-frame clones and is missing some. The table has over 200,000 clones, roughly three quarters seen once; the top ten hold roughly an eighth. Source: PBMCs, taken after 12 months of ibrutinib treatment. This clonotype was sampled from a human donor with chronic lymphocytic leukemia. V and J are TRBV30 and TRBJ1-2, with a possible D match to TRBD1 (6 bases). The CDR3 sequence: CAWSVYLTGRHGYTF. In nucleotides, the CDR3 is TGTGCCTGGAGTGTATATCTGACAGGACGCCATGGCTACACCTTC.